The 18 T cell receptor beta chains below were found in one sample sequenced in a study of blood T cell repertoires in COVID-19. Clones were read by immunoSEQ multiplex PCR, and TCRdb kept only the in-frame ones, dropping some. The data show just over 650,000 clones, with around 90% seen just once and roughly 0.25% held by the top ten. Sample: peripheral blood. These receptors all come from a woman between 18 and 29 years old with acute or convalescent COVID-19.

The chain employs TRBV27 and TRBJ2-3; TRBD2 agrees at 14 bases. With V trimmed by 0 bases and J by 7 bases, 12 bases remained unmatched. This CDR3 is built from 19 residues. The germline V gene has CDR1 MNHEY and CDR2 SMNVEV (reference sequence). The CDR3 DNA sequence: TGTGCCAGCAGTTTATCCGATCCCCGACTAGCGGGGGGGTTGCATACGCAGTATTTT. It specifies CASSLSDPRLAGGLHTQYF.

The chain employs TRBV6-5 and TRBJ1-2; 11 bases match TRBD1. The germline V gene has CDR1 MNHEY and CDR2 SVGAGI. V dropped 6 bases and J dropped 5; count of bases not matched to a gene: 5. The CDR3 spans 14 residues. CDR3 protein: CASRAGTGGYGYTF. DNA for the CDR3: TGTGCCAGCAGGGCCGGGACAGGGGGTTATGGCTACACCTTC.

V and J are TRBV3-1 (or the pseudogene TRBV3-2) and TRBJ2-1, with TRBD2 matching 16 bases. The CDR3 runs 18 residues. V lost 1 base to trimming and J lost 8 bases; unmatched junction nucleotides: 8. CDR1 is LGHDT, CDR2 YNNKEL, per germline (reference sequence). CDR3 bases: TGTGCCAGCAGCCAAGTTGGGACTAGCGGGGGGGCCTTGTATGAGCAGTTCTTC. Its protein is CASSQVGTSGGALYEQFF.

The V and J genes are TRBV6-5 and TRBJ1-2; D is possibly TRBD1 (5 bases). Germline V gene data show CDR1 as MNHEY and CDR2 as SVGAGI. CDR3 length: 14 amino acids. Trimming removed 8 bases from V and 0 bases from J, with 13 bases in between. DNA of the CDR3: TGTGCCAGCGCGTTGGGGCAGACTAACTATGGCTACACCTTC. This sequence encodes CASALGQTNYGYTF.

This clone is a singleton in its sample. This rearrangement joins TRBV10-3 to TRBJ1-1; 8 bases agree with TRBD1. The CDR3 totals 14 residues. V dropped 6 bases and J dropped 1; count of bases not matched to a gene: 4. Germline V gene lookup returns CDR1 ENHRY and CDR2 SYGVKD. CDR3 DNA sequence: TGTGCCATCAGGACAGGGGCCACGAACACTGAAGCTTTCTTT. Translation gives CAIRTGATNTEAFF.

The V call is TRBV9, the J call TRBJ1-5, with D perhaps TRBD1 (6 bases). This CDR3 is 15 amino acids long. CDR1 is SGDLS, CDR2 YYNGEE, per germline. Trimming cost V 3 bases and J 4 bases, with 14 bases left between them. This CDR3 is CASSATGGPNQPQHF. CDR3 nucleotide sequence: TGTGCCAGCAGCGCCACGGGGGGCCCGAATCAGCCCCAGCATTTT.

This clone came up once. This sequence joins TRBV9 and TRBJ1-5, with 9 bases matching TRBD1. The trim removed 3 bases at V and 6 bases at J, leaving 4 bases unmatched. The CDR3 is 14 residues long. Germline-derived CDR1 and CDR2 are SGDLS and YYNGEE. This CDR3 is CASSGQDRGQPQHF. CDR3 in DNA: TGTGCCAGCAGCGGTCAGGACAGGGGTCAGCCCCAGCATTTT.

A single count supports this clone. In DNA, the CDR3 is TGTGCCAGCAGCGCTGGACTAGCGGGGGGTCACAATGAGCAGTTCTTC. Its protein product is CASSAGLAGGHNEQFF. The chain uses TRBV9 and TRBJ2-1; TRBD2 aligns across 14 bases. V dropped 3 bases and J dropped 5; count of bases not matched to a gene: 4. The CDR3 is 16 residues long. CDR1 is SGDLS, CDR2 YYNGEE, per germline.

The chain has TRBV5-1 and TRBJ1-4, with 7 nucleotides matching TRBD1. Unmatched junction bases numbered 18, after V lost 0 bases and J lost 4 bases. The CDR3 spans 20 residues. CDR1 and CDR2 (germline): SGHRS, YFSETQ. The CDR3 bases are TGCGCCAGCAGCTTGGAGATAGTCGGCAGGGGGACGCTTTATAATGAAAAACTGTTTTTT. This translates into CASSLEIVGRGTLYNEKLFF.

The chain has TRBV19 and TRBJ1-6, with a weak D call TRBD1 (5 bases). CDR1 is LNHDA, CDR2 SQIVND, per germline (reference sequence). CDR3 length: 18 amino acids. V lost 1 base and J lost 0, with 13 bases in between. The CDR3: CASSIGGASSSYNSPLHF. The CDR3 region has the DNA TGTGCCAGTAGTATAGGCGGGGCCTCGAGCTCCTATAATTCACCCCTCCACTTT.

The CDR3 region has the DNA TGTGCCAGCAGCTTAAGGGGACTTAGGGGAAACACCATATATTTT. Protein sequence: CASSLRGLRGNTIYF. This sequence joins TRBV7-2 and TRBJ1-3, with D perhaps matching TRBD1 (5 bases). Germline values: CDR1 SGHTA, CDR2 FQGNSA. V was shortened by 2 bases and J by 4 bases, with 12 bases between the two germline ends. This CDR3 region has 15 residues.

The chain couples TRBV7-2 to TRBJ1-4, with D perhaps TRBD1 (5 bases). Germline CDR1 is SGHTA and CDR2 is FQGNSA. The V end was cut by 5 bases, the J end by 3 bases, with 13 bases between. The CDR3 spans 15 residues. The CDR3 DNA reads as TGTGCCAGCAGCCCTTCCGGGGGTGCTAATGAAAAACTGTTTTTT. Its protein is CASSPSGGANEKLFF.

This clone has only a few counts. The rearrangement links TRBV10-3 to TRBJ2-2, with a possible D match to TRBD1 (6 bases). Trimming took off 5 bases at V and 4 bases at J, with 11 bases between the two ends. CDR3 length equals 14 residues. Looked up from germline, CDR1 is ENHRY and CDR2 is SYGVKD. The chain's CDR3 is CAISNTGTTGELFF. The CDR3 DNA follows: TGTGCCATCAGTAATACAGGGACCACCGGGGAGCTGTTTTTT.

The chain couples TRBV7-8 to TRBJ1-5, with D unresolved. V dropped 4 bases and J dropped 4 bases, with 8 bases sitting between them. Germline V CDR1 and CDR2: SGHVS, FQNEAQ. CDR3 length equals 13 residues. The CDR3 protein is CASSSQANQPQHF. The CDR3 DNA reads TGTGCCAGCAGCTCCCAGGCGAATCAGCCCCAGCATTTT. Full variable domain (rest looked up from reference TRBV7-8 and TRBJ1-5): GAGVSQSPRYKVAKRGQDVALRCDPISGHVSLFWYQQALGQGPEFLTYFQNEAQLDKSGLPSDRFFAERPEGSVSTLKIQRTQQEDSAVYLCASSSQANQPQHFGDGTRLSIL.

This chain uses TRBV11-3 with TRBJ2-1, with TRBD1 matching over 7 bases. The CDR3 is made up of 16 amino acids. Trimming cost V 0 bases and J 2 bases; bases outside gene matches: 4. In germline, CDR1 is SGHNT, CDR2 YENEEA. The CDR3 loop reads CASSLEGTVTYNEQFF. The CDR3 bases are TGTGCCAGCAGCTTAGAAGGGACAGTTACCTACAATGAGCAGTTCTTC.

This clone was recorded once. In nucleotides, the CDR3 is TGTGCCAGCAGCGACCCCTTCGAGGCCATATATTTT. This sequence encodes CASSDPFEAIYF. The chain links TRBV3-1 (or the pseudogene TRBV3-2) to TRBJ1-3; no reliable D call. Per germline, CDR1 LGHDT and CDR2 YNNKEL (reference sequence). This CDR3 contains 12 residues. The V gene lost 5 bases and the J gene lost 11 bases, with 13 bases spanning the gap.

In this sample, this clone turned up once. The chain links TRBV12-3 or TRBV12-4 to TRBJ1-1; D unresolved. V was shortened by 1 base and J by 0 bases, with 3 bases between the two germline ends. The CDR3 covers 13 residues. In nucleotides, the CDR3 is TGTGCCAGCAGTTTAGGAGTGAACACTGAAGCTTTCTTT. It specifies CASSLGVNTEAFF.

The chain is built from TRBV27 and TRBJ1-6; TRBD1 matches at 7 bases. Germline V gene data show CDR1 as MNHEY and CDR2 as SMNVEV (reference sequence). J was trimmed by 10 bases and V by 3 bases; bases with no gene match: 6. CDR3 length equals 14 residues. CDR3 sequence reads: CASSFSTGRSPLHF. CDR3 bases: TGTGCCAGCAGTTTCTCGACAGGGCGATCACCCCTCCACTTT.